This T cell receptor beta chain was recovered during a study of post-analysis software for immune sequencing data. Overall study results and limits: Elevated frequency relative to controls characterized several TRBV segments in patients, TRBV5-6, TRBV5-1 and TRBV20-1 among them. When compared against controls, multiple sclerosis patients showed significantly lower normalized Chao1 diversity.

In this sample, this clonotype turned up a few times. What it binds is unknown. This CDR3 comprises 15 residues. The V segment lost 4 bases and the J segment 7 bases; nucleotides outside the gene matches: 10. The germline V gene encodes CDR1 SGHTA and CDR2 FQGNSA. Unique molecular identifiers were carried by the TCR beta cDNA libraries. Approximately 0.5 million cDNA molecules were recovered from an input of roughly 0.95 to 11 million T cells. MiXCR, run by TCRdb on the PCR reads, gives a single entry per CDR3 protein. The table lists roughly 800,000 distinct CDR3 sequences, 35% to 55% of them singletons.

The chain combines TRBV7-2 with TRBJ1-2; 9 nucleotides align to TRBD1. The sample consisted of blood. This sequence was found in a girl aged 5 to 17 with multiple sclerosis. CDR3 bases: TGTGCCAGCAGCTCGTGGGTACAGGGGGCGCCTGGCTACACCTTC. Translating gives CASSSWVQGAPGYTF. Variable domain in full (rest from reference TRBV7-2 and TRBJ1-2): GAGVSQSPSNKVTEKGKDVELRCDPISGHTALYWYRQSLGQGLEFLIYFQGNSAPDKSGLPSDRFSAERTGGSVSTLTIQRTQQEDSAVYLCASSSWVQGAPGYTFGSGTRLTVV.